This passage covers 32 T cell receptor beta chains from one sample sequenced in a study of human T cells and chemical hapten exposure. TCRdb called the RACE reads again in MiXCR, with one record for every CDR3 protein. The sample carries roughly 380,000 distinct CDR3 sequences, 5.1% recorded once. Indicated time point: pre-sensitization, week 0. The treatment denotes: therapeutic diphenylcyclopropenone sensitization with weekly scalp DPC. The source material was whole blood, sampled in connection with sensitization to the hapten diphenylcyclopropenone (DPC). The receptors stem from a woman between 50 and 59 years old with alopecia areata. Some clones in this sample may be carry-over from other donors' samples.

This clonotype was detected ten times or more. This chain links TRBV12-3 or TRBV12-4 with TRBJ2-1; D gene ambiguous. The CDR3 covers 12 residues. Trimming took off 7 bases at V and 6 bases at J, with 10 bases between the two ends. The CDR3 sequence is CASTPGPNEQFF. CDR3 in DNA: TGTGCCAGCACCCCGGGCCCCAATGAGCAGTTCTTC.

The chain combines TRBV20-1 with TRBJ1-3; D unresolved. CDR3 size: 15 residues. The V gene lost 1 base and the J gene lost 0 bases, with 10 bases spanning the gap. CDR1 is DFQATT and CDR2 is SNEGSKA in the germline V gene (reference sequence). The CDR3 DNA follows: TGCAGTGCTAGAGGTGGTAGCAGCTCTGGAAACACCATATATTTT. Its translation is CSARGGSSSGNTIYF.

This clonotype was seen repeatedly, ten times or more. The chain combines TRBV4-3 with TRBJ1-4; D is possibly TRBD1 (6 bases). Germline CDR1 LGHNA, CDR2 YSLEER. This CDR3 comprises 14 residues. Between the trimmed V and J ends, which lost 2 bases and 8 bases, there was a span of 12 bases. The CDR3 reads CASSQQGLGEKLFF. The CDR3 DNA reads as TGCGCCAGCAGCCAACAGGGGTTGGGAGAAAAACTGTTTTTT.

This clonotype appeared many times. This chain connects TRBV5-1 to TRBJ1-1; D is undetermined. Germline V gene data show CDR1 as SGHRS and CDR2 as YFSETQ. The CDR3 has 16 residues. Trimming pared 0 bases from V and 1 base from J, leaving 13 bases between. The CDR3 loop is CASSLVGGRSNTEAFF. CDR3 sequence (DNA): TGCGCCAGCAGCTTGGTGGGCGGTCGTTCGAACACTGAAGCTTTCTTT. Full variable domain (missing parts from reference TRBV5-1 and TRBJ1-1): KAGVTQTPRYLIKTRGQQVTLSCSPISGHRSVSWYQQTPGQGLQFLFEYFSETQRNKGNFPGRFSGRQFSNSRSEMNVSTLELGDSALYLCASSLVGGRSNTEAFFGQGTRLTVV.

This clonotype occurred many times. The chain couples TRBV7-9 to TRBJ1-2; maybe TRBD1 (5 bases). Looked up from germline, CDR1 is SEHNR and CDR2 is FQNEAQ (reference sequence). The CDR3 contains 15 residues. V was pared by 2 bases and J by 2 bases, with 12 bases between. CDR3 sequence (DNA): TGTGCCAGCAGCTTATCGGAGGGGCGGAACTATGGCTACACCTTC. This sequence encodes CASSLSEGRNYGYTF.

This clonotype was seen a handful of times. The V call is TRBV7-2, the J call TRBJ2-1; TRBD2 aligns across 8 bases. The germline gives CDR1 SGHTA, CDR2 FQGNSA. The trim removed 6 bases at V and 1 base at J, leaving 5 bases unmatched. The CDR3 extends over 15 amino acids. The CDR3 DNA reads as TGTGCCAGCAGTGCGGGACTAGGGTCCTACAATGAGCAGTTCTTC. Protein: CASSAGLGSYNEQFF.

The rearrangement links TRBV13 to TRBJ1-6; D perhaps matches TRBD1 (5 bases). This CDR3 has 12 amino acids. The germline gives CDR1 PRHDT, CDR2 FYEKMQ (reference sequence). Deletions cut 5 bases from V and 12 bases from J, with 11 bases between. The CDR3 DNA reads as TGTGCCAGCAGCGTGACAGCTCGACCCCTCCACTTT. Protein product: CASSVTARPLHF.

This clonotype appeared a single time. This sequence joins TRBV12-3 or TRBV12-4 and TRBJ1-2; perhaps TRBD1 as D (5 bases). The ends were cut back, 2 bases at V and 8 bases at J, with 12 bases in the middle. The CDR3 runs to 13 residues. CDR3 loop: CASSLIETDGYTF. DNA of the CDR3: TGTGCCAGCAGTTTAATTGAGACAGACGGCTACACCTTC.

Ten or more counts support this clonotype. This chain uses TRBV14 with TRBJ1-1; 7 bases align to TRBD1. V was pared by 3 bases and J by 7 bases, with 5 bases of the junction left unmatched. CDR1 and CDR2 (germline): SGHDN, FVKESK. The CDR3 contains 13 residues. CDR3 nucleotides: TGTGCCAGCAGCCACGGGGGGACAGTTGAAGCTTTCTTT. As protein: CASSHGGTVEAFF.

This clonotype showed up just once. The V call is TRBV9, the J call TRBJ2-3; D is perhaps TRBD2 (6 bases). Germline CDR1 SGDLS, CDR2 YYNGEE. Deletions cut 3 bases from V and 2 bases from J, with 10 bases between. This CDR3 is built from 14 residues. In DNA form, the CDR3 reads TGTGCCAGCAGCGAGGACTATATCACAGATACGCAGTATTTT. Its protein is CASSEDYITDTQYF.

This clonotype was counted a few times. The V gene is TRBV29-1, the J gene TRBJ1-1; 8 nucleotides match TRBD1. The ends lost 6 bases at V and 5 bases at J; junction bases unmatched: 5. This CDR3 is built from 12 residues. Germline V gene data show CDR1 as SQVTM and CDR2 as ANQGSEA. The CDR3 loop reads CSVRQGKTEAFF. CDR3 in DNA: TGCAGCGTACGACAGGGGAAAACTGAAGCTTTCTTT.

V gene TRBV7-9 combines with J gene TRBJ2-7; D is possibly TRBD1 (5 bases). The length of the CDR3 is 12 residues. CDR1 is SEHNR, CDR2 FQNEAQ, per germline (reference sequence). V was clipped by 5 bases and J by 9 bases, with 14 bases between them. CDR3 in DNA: TGTGCCAGCAGCCGAGAAGTCCAGGGGCAGTACTTC. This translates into CASSREVQGQYF.

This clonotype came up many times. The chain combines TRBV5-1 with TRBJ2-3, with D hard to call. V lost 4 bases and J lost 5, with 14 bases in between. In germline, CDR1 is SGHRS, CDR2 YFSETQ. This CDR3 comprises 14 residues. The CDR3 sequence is CASSASWPLDTQYF. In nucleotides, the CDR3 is TGCGCCAGCAGCGCGAGTTGGCCCTTAGATACGCAGTATTTT.

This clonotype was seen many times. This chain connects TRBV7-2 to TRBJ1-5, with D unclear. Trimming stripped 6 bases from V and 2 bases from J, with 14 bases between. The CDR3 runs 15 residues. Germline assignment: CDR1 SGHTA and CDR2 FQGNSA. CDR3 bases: TGTGCCAGCAGTCCGAGGGAGGATGGCAATCAGCCCCAGCATTTT. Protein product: CASSPREDGNQPQHF.

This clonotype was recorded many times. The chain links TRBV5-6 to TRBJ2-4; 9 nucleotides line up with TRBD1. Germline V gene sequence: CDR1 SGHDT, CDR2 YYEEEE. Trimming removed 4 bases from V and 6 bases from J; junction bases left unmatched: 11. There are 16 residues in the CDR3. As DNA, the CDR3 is TGTGCCAGCAGCGCGCTCCGGGAGACAGGGGGAAACATTCAGTACTTC. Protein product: CASSALRETGGNIQYF. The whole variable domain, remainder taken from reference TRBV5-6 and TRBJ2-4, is DAGVTQSPTHLIKTRGQQVTLRCSPKSGHDTVSWYQQALGQGPQFIFQYYEEEERQRGNFPDRFSGHQFPNYSSELNVNALLLGDSALYLCASSALRETGGNIQYFGAGTRLSVL.

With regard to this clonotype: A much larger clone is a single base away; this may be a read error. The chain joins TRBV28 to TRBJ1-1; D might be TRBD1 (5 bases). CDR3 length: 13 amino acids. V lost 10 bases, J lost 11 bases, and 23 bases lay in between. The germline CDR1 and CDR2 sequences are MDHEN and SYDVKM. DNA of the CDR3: TGTGCCATCATCGGGGGACGTTTTCCTTTGGCTTTCTTT. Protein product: CAIIGGRFPLAFF.

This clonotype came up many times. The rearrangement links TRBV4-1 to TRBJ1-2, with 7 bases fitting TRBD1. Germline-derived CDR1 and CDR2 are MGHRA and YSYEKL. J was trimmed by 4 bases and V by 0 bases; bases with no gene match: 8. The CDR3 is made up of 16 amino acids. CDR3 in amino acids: CASSQDMQGGTYGYTF. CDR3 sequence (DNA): TGCGCCAGCAGCCAAGATATGCAGGGGGGAACCTATGGCTACACCTTC.

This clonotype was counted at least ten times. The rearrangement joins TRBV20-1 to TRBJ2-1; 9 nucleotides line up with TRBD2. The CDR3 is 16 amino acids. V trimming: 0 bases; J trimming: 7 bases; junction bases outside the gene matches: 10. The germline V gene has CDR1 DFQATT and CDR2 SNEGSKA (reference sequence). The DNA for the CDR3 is TGCAGTGCTAGAGATATATCCCTAGCGGGGAGGAATGAGCAGTTCTTC. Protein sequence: CSARDISLAGRNEQFF.

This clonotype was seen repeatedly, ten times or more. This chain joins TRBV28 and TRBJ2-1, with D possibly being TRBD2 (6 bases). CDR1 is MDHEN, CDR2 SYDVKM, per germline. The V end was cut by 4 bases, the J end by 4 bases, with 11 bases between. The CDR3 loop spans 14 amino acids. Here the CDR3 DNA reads TGTGCCAGCAGTTCACCGGGACTGTACAATGAGCAGTTCTTC. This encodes CASSSPGLYNEQFF.

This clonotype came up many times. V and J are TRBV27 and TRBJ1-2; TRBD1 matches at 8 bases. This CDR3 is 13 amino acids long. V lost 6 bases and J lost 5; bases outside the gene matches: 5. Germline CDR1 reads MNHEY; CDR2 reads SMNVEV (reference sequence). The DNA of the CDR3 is TGTGCCAGCAGAGGACAGGGCCAATATGGCTACACCTTC. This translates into CASRGQGQYGYTF.

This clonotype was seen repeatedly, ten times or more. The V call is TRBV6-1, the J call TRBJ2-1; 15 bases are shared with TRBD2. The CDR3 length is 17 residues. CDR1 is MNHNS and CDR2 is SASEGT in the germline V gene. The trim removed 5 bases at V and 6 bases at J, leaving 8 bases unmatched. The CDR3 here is CASSRGLAGGPVNEQFF. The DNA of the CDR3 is TGTGCCAGCAGTCGCGGACTAGCGGGAGGGCCAGTCAATGAGCAGTTCTTC.

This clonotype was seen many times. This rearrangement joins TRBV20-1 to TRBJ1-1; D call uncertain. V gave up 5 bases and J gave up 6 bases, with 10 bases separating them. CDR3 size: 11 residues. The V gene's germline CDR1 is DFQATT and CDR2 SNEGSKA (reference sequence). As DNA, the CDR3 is TGCAGTGCTTTCAAGCCCGCTGAAGCTTTCTTT. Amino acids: CSAFKPAEAFF.

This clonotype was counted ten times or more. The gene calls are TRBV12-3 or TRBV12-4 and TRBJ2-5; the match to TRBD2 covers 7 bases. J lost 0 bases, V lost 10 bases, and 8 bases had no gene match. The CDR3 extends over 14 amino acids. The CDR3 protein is CATREGLNQETQYF. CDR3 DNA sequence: TGTGCCACCAGGGAGGGACTGAACCAAGAGACCCAGTACTTC.

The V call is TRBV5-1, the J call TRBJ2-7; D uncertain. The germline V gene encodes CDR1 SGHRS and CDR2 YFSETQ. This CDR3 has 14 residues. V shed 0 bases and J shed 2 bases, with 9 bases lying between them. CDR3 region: CASSLDRPTYEQYF. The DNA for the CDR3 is TGCGCCAGCAGCTTGGACAGACCGACCTACGAGCAGTACTTC. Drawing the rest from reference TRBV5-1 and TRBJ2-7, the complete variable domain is KAGVTQTPRYLIKTRGQQVTLSCSPISGHRSVSWYQQTPGQGLQFLFEYFSETQRNKGNFPGRFSGRQFSNSRSEMNVSTLELGDSALYLCASSLDRPTYEQYFGPGTRLTVT.

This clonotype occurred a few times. CDR3 in DNA: TGTGCCACCAGCAGAGACTCGGGGGGTGAGCAGTTCTTC. This translates into CATSRDSGGEQFF. The chain employs TRBV15 and TRBJ2-1; 7 positions match TRBD2. CDR3 size: 13 residues. Germline assignment: CDR1 LNHNV and CDR2 YYDKDF (reference sequence). J was trimmed by 9 bases and V by 0 bases; bases with no gene match: 2.

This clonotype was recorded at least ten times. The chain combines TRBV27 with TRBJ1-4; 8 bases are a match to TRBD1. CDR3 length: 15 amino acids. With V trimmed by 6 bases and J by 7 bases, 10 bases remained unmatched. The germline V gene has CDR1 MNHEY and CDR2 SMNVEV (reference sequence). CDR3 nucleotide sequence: TGTGCCAGCAGATTCCAGGGGGCGCTGGGTGAAAAACTGTTTTTT. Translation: CASRFQGALGEKLFF.

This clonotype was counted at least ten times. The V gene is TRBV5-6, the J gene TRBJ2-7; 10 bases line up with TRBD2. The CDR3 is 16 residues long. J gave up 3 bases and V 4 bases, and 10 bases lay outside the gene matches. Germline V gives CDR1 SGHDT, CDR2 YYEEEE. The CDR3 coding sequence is TGTGCCAGCAGCCTGCCGGGACTAGCGTATAGCTACGAGCAGTACTTC. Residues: CASSLPGLAYSYEQYF.

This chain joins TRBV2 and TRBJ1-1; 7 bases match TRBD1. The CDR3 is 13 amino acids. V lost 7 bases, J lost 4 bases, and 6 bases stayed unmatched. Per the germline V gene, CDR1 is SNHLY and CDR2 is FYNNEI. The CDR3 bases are TGTGCCAGCACCCAGGGGGAGGGCACTGAAGCTTTCTTT. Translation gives CASTQGEGTEAFF.

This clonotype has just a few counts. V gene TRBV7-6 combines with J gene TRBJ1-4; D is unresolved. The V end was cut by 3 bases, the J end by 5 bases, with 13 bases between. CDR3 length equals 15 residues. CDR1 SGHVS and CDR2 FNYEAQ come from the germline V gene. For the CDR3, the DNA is TGTGCCAGCAGCTTCCGGGGAGGGAGGAATGAAAAACTGTTTTTT. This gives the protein CASSFRGGRNEKLFF.

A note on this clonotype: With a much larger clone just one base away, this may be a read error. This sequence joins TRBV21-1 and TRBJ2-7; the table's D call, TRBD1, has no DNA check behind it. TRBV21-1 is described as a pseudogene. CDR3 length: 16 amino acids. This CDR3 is CASSKEERGASYEQYF. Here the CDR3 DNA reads TGTGCCAGCAGCAAAGAGGAACGGGGGGCCTCCTACGAGCAGTACTTC.

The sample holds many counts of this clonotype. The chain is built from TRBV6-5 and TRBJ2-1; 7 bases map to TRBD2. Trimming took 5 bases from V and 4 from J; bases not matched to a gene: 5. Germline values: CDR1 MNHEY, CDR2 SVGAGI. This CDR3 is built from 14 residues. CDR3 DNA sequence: TGTGCCAGCAGTGTGGCTAGCGGTTACAATGAGCAGTTCTTC. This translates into CASSVASGYNEQFF.

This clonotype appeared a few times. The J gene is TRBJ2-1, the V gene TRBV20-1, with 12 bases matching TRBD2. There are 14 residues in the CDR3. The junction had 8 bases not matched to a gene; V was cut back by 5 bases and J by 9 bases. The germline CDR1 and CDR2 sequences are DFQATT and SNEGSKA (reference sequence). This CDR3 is CSAGRTSGMSEQFF. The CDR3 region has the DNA TGCAGTGCTGGAAGGACTAGCGGGATGAGTGAGCAGTTCTTC.